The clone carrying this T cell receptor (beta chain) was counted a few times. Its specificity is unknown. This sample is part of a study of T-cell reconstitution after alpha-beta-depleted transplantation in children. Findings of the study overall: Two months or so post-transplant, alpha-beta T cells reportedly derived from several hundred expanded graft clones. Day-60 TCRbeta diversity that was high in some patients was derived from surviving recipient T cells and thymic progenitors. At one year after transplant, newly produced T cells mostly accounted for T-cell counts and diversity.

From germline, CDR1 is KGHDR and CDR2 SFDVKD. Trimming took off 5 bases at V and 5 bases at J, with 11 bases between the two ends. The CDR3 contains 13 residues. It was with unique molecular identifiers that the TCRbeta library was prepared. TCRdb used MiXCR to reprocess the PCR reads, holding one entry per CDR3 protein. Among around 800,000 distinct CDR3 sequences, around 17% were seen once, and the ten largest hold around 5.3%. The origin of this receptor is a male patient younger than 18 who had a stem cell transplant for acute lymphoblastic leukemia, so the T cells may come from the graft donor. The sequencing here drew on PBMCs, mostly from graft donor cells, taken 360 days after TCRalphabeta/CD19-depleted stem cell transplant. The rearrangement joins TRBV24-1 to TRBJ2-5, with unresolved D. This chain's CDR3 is CATSAPPPETQYF. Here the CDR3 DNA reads TGTGCCACCAGTGCCCCCCCTCCGGAGACCCAGTACTTC.